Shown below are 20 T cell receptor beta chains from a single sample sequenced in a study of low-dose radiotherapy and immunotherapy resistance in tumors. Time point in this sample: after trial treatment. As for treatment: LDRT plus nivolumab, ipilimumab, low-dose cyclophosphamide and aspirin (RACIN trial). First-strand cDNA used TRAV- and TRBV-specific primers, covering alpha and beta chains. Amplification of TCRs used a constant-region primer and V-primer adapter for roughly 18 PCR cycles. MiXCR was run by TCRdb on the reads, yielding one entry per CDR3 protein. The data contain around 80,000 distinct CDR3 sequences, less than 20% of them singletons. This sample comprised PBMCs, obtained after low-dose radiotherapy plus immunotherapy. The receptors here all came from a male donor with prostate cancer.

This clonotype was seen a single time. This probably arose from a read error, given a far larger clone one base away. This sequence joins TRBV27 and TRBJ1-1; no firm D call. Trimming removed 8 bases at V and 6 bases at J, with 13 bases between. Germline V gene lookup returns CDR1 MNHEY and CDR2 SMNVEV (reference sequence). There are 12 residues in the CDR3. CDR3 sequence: CASGRGVPEAFF. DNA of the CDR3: TGTGCCAGCGGCCGCGGGGTACCTGAAGCTTTCTTT.

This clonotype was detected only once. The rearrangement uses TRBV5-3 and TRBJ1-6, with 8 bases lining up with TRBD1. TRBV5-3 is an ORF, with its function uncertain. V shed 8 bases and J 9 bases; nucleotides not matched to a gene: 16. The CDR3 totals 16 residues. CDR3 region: CASSKTGGQVSSPLHF. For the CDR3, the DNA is TGTGCCAGCAGTAAAACCGGGGGACAGGTTTCTTCACCCCTCCACTTT.

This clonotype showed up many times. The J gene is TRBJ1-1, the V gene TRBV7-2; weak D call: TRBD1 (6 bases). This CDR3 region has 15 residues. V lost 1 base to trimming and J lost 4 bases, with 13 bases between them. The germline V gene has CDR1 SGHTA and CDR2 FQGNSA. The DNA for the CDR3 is TGTGCCAGCAGCTTAGTGGGGGGGCAAGGCACTGAAGCTTTCTTT. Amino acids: CASSLVGGQGTEAFF.

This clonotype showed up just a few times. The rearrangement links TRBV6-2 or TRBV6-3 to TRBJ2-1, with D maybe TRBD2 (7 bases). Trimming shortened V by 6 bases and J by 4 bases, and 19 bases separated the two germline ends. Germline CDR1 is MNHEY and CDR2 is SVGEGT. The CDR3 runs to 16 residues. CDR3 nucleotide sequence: TGTGCCAGCAGCACCCCCACAGGGAGGGGATACAATGAGCAGTTCTTC. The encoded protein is CASSTPTGRGYNEQFF.

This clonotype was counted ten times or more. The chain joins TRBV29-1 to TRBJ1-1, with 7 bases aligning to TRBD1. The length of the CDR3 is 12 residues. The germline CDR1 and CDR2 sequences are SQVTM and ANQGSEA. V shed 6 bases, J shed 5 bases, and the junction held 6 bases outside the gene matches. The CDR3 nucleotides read TGCAGCGTCATGAGACAGGGAACTGAAGCTTTCTTT. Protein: CSVMRQGTEAFF.

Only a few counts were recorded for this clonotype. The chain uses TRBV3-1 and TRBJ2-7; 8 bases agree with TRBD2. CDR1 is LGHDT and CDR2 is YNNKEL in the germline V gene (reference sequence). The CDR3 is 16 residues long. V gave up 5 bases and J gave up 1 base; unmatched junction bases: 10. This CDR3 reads CASSSTSGGVSYEQYF. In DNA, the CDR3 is TGTGCCAGCAGCTCCACTAGCGGTGGAGTTTCCTACGAGCAGTACTTC.

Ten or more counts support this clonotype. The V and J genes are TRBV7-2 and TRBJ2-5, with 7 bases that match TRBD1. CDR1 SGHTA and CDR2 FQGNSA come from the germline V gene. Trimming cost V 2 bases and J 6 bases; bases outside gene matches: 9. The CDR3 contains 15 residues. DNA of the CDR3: TGTGCCAGCAGCTTAATGGCAGGGGGTCAACAGACCCAGTACTTC. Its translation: CASSLMAGGQQTQYF.

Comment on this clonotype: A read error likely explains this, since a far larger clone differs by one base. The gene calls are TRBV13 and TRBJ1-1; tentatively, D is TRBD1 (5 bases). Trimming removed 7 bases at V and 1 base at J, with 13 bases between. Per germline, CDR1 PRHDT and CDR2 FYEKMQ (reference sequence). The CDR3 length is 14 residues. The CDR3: CASTLRQRNTEAFF. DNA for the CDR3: TGTGCCAGCACCCTCAGACAGCGGAACACTGAAGCTTTCTTT.

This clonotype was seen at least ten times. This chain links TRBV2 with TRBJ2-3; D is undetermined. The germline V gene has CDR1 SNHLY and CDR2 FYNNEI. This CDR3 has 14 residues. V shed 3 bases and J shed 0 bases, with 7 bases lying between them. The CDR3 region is CASSDVVSTDTQYF. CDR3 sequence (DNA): TGTGCCAGCAGTGACGTCGTCAGCACAGATACGCAGTATTTT.

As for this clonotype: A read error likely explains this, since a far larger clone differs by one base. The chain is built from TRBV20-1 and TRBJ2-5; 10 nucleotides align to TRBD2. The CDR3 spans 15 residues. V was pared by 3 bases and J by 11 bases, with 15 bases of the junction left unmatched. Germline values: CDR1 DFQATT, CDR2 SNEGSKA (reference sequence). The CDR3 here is CSARALAGVYNEQYF. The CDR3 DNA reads TGCAGTGCTAGGGCCCTAGCGGGAGTATACAATGAGCAGTACTTC.

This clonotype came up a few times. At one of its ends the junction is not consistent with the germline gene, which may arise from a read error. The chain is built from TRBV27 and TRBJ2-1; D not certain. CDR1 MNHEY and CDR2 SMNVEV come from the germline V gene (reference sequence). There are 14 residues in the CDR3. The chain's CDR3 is CASSLVWNHNEQFF. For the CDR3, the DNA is TGTGCCAGCAGTTTGGTATGGAATCACAACGAGCAGTTCTTC.

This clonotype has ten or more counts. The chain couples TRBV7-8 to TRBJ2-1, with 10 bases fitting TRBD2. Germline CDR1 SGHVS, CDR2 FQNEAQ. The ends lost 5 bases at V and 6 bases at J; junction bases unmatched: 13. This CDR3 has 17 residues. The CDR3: CASSPTSGTSALNEQFF. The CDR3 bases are TGTGCCAGCAGCCCTACCTCCGGGACTAGCGCCCTCAATGAGCAGTTCTTC.

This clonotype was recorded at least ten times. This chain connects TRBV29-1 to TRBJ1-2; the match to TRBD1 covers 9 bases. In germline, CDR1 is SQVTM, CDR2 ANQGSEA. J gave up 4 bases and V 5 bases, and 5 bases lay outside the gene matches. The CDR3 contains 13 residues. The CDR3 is CSVSQGAGYGYTF. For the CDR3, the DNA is TGCAGCGTTTCACAGGGGGCGGGCTATGGCTACACCTTC.

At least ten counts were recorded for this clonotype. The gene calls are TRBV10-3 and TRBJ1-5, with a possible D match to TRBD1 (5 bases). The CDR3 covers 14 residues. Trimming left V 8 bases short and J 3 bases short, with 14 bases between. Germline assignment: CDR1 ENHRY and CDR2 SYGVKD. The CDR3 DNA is TGTGCCATCGGGGACGGACTGATCAATCAGCCCCAGCATTTT. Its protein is CAIGDGLINQPQHF.

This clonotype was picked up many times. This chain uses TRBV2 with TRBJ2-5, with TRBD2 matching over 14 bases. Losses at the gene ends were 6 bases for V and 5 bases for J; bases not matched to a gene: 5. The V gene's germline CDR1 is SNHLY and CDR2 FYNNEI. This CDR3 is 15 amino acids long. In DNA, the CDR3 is TGTGCCAGCAGAGCCGGGACTAGCGGGAGTGAGACCCAGTACTTC. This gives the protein CASRAGTSGSETQYF. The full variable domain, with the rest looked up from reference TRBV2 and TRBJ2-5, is EPEVTQTPSHQVTQMGQEVILRCVPISNHLYFYWYRQILGQKVEFLVSFYNNEISEKSEIFDDQFSVERPDGSNFTLKIRSTKLEDSAMYFCASRAGTSGSETQYFGPGTRLLVL.

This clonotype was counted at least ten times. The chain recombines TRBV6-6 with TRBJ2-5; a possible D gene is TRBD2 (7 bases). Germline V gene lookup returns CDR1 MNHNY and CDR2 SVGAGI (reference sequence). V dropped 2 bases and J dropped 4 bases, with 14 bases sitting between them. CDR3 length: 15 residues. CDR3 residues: CASSYPQGRGETQYF. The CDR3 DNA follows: TGTGCCAGCAGTTACCCCCAGGGGAGGGGAGAGACCCAGTACTTC.

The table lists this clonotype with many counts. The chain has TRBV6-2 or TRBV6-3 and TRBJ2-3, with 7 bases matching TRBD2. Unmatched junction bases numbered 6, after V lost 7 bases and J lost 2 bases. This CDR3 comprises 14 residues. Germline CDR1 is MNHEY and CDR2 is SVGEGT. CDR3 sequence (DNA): TGTGCCAGCATCGGAGCGGGGCCCACAGATACGCAGTATTTT. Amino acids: CASIGAGPTDTQYF.

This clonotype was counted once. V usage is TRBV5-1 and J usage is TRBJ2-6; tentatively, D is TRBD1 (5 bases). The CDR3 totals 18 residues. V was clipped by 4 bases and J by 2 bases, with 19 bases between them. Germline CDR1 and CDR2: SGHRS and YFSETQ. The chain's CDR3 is CASSPLVRVKTGANVLTF. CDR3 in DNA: TGCGCCAGCAGCCCTTTAGTCAGGGTTAAAACTGGGGCCAACGTCCTGACTTTC.

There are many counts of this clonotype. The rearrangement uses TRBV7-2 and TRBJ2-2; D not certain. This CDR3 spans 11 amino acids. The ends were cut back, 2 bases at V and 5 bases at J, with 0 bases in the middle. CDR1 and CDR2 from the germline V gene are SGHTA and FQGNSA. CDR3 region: CASSLTGELFF. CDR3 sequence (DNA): TGTGCCAGCAGCTTAACCGGGGAGCTGTTTTTT.

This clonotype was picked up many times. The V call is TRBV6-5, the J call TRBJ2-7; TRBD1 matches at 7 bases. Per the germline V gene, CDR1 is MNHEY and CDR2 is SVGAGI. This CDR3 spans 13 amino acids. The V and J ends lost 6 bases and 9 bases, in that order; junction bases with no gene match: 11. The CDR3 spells CASSLGTAVGQYF. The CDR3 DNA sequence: TGTGCCAGCAGCCTCGGGACAGCAGTTGGGCAGTACTTC.